This T cell receptor (beta chain) is from a study of T cell repertoires in cytomegalovirus infection. On the study more broadly: Carrying CMV and the relevant HLA type showed in public TCR beta signatures.

TCRdb redid the calling of the reads with MiXCR, one entry per CDR3 protein. Altogether 250,000 to 300,000 distinct CDR3 sequences are present, about a quarter being singletons, with the ten largest covering approximately 15%. Trimming took 5 bases from V and 7 from J; bases not matched to a gene: 6. This CDR3 is 14 amino acids long. Germline V lookup: CDR1 MDHEN, CDR2 SYDVKM. Concerning this clonotype itself: Its specificity is unknown.

Study outcomes and limitations: Pooled public TCR beta family frequency picked out CMV carriers with the relevant HLA. HLA-C-restricted, CMV-specific TCR beta clonotypes were dominant ex vivo.

What was sequenced was PBMCs. The chain carries TRBV28 and TRBJ2-7, with 12 bases lining up with TRBD2. The TCR comes from a human donor in good health (CMV status not recorded). Some clones in this sample may be carry-over from other donors' samples. CDR3 amino acids: CASSLRLAGVEQYF. CDR3 nucleotides: TGTGCCAGCAGTCTTAGACTAGCGGGAGTAGAGCAGTACTTC.